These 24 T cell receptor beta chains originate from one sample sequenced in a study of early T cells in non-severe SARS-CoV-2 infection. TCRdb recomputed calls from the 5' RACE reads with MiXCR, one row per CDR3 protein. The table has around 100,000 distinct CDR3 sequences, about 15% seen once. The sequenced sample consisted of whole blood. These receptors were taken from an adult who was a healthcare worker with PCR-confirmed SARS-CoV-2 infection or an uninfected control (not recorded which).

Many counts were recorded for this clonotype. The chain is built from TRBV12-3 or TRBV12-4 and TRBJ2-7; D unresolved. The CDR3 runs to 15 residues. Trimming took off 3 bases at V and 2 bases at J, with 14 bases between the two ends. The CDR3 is CASSFAHGPTYEQYF. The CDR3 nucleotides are TGTGCCAGCAGTTTTGCACACGGACCGACCTACGAGCAGTACTTC.

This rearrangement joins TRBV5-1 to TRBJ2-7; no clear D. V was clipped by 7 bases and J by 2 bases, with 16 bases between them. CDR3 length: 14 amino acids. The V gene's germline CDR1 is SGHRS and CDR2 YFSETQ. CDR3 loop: CASFLGEGPYEQYF. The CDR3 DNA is TGCGCCAGCTTCCTAGGAGAAGGGCCCTACGAGCAGTACTTC.

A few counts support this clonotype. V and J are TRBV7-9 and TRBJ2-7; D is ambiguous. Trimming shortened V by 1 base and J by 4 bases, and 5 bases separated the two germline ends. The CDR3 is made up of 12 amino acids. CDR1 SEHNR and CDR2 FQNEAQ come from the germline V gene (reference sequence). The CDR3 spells CASSLEHYEQYF. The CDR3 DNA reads TGTGCCAGCAGCTTAGAACATTACGAGCAGTACTTC. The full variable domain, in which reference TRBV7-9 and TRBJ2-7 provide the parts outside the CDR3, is DTGVSQNPRHKITKRGQNVTFRCDPISEHNRLYWYRQTLGQGPEFLTYFQNEAQLEKSRLLSDRFSAERPKGSFSTLEIQRTEQGDSAMYLCASSLEHYEQYFGPGTRLTVT.

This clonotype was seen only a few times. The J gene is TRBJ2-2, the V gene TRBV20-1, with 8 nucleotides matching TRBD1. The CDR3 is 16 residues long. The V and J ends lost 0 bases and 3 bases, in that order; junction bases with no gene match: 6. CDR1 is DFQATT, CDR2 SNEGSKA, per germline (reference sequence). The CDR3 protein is CSARDIKTGDTGELFF. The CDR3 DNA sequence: TGCAGTGCTAGAGATATAAAGACAGGGGACACCGGGGAGCTGTTTTTT.

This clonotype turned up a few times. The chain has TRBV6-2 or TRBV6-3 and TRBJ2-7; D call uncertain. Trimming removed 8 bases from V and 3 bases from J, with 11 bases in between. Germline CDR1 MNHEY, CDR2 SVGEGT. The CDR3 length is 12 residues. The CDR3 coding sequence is TGTGCCAGCCGATGGAGACTCTACGAGCAGTACTTC. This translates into CASRWRLYEQYF.

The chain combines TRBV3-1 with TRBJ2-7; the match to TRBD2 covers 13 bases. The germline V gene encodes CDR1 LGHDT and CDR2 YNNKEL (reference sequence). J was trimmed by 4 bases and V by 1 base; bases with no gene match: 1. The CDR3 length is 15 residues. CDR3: CASSQATSGGYEQYF. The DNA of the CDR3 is TGTGCCAGCAGCCAAGCGACTAGCGGGGGGTACGAGCAGTACTTC.

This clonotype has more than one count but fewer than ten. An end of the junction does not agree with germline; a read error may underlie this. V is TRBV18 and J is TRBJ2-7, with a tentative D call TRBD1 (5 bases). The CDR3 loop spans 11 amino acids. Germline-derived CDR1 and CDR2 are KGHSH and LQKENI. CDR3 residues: CASSPQVEQYF. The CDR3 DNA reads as TGTGCCAGCTCTCCACAGGTCGAGCAGTACTTC. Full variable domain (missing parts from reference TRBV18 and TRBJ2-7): NAGVMQNPRHLVRRRGQEARLRCSPMKGHSHVYWYRQLPEEGLKFMVYLQKENIIDESGMPKERFSAEFPKEGPSILRIQQVVRGDSAAYFCASSPQVEQYFGPGTRLTVT.

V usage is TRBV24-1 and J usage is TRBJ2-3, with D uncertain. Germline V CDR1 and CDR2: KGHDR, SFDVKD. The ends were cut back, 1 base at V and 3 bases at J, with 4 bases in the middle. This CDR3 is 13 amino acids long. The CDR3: CATSDFSTDTQYF. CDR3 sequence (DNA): TGTGCCACCAGTGATTTTTCGACAGATACGCAGTATTTT.

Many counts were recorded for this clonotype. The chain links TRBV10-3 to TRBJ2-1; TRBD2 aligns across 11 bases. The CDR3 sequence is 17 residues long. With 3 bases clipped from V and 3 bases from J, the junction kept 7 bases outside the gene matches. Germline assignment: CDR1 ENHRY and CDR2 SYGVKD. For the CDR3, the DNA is TGTGCCATCAGTGAATCTACCGGGACTAGCGGCTACAATGAGCAGTTCTTC. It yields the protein CAISESTGTSGYNEQFF.

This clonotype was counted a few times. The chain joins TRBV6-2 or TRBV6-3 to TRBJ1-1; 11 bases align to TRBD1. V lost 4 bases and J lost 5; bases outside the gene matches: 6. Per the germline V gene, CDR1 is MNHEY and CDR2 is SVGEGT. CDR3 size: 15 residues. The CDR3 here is CASSSGQGAWTEAFF. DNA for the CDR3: TGTGCCAGCAGTTCCGGACAGGGGGCATGGACTGAAGCTTTCTTT.

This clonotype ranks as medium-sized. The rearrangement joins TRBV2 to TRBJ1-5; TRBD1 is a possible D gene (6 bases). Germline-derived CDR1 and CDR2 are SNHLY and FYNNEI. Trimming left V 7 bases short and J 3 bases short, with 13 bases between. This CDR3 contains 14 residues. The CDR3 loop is CASTGGTFNQPQHF. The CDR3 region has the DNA TGTGCCAGCACTGGGGGGACATTCAATCAGCCCCAGCATTTT.

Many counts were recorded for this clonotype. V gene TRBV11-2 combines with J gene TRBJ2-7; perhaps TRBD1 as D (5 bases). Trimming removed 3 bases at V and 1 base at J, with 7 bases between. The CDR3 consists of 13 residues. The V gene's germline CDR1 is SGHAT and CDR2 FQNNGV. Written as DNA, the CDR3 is TGTGCCAGCAGCTTTGGGGCATCCTACGAGCAGTACTTC. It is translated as CASSFGASYEQYF.

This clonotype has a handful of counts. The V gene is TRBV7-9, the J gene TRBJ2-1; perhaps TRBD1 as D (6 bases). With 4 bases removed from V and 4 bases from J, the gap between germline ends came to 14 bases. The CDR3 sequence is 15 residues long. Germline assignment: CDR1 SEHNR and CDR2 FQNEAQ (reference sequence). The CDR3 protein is CASSSARGTYNEQFF. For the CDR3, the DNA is TGTGCCAGCAGCTCAGCCAGAGGGACATACAATGAGCAGTTCTTC.

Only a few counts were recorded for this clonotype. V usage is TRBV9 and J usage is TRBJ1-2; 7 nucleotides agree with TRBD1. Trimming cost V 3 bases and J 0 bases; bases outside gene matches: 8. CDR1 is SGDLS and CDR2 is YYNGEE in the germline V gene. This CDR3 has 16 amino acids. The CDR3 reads CASSAGQTWANYGYTF. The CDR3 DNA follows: TGTGCCAGCAGCGCGGGACAGACTTGGGCTAACTATGGCTACACCTTC.

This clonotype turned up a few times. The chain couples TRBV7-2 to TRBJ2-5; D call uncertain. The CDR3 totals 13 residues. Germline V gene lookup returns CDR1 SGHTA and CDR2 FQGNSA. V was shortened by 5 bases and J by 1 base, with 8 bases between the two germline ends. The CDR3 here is CASSRTLQETQYF. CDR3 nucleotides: TGTGCCAGCAGCCGGACCCTCCAAGAGACCCAGTACTTC.

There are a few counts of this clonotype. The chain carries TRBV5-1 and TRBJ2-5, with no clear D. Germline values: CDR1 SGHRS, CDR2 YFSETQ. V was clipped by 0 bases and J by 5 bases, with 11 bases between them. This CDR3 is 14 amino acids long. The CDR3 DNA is TGCGCCAGCAGCTTGGAGGGTAATATGGAGACCCAGTACTTC. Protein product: CASSLEGNMETQYF.

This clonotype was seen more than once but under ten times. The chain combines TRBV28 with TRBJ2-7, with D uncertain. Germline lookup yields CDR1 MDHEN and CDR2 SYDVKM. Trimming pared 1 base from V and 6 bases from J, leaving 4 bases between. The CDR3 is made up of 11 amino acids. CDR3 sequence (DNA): TGTGCCAGCAGTTTATTCGGCGAGCAGTACTTC. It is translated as CASSLFGEQYF.

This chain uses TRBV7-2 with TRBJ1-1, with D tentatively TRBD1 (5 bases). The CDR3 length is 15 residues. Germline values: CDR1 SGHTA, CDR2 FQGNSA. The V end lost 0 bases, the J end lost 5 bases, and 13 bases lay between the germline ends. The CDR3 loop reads CASSLAGGELTEAFF. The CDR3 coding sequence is TGTGCCAGCAGCTTAGCGGGAGGGGAACTGACTGAAGCTTTCTTT.

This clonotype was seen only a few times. The CDR3 reads CASSLPTKTGELFF. CDR3 nucleotide sequence: TGTGCCAGCAGCCTCCCGACCAAAACCGGGGAGCTGTTTTTT. The chain joins TRBV3-1 to TRBJ2-2; no clear D gene. Trimming stripped 4 bases from V and 5 bases from J, with 11 bases between. The CDR3 is made up of 14 amino acids. The germline V gene encodes CDR1 LGHDT and CDR2 YNNKEL (reference sequence).

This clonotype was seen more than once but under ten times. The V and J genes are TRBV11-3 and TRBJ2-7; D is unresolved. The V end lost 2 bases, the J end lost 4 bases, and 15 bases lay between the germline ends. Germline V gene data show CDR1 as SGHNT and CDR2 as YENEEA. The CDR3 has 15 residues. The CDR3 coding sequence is TGTGCCAGCAGCTTAATTTTTGGACCGTCATACGAGCAGTACTTC. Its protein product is CASSLIFGPSYEQYF.

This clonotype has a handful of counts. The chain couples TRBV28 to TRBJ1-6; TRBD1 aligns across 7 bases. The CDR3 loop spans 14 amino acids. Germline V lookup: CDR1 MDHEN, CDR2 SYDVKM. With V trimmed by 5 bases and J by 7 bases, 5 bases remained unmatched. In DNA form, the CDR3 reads TGTGCCAGCAGTACCGGGACAGTGAATTCACCCCTCCACTTT. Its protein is CASSTGTVNSPLHF.

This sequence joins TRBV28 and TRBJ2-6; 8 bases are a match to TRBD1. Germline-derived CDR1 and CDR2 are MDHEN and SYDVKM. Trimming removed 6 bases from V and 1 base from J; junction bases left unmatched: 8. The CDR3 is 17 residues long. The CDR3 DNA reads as TGTGCCAGCAGATCCGGGACAGGCCTTTCTGGGGCCAACGTCCTGACTTTC. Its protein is CASRSGTGLSGANVLTF.

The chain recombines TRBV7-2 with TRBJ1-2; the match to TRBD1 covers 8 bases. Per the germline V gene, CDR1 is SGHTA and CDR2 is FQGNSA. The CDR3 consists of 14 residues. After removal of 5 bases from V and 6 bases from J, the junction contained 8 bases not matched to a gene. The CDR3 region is CASSHYDRGDGYTF. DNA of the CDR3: TGTGCCAGCAGCCATTACGACAGGGGAGATGGCTACACCTTC.

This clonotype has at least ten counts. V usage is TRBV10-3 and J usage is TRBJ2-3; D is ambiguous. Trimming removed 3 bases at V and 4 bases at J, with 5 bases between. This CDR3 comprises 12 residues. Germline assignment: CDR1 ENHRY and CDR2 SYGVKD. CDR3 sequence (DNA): TGTGCCATCAGTGAAAACGCAGATACGCAGTATTTT. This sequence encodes CAISENADTQYF.